Each of the 9 T cell receptor beta chains below was sequenced from the same sample in a study of T cell changes during pregnancy in multiple sclerosis (dated by TCRdb to the late 2010s). The receptor library was made with the immunoSEQ multiplex PCR assay. Drawn from immuneACCESS, this table holds only the in-frame rearrangements with V and J called that TCRdb kept. Clones are partly lost; checked studies trace under half to an unresolved V gene and leave the rest unexplained. Across this sample there are 45,000 to 65,000 clones, with around nine tenths seen only once. In total, the top ten clones hold around 0.27% of the sample. The sample consisted of CD4+ T cells from peripheral blood mononuclear cells, taken in the second trimester of pregnancy. These receptors were taken from a female donor with multiple sclerosis, enrolled in a pregnancy study.

The gene calls are TRBV6-5 and TRBJ1-2; perhaps TRBD1 as D (6 bases). Germline-derived CDR1 and CDR2 are MNHEY and SVGAGI. CDR3 length equals 12 residues. V shed 6 bases and J shed 5 bases, with 10 bases lying between them. The CDR3 loop reads CASRGTGYGYTF. The CDR3 DNA reads as TGTGCCAGCAGGGGCACAGGGTATGGCTACACCTTC.

The chain has TRBV29-1 and TRBJ1-3, with 8 bases aligning to TRBD1. Germline V gene data show CDR1 as SQVTM and CDR2 as ANQGSEA. The ends lost 7 bases at V and 1 base at J; junction bases unmatched: 3. The CDR3 consists of 13 residues. CDR3 amino acids: CSAQGESGNTIYF. CDR3 bases: TGCAGCGCACAGGGGGAATCTGGAAACACCATATATTTT.

The CDR3 bases are TGTGCCACCAGCAGAGATCGAGGGGGCCATCAGCCCCAGCATTTT. This translates into CATSRDRGGHQPQHF. The rearrangement links TRBV15 to TRBJ1-5; 7 nucleotides match TRBD1. This CDR3 region has 15 residues. After removal of 0 bases from V and 5 bases from J, the junction contained 4 bases not matched to a gene. Germline-derived CDR1 and CDR2 are LNHNV and YYDKDF (reference sequence).

The chain joins TRBV7-9 to TRBJ1-5; D is possibly TRBD1 (5 bases). CDR1 and CDR2 (germline): SEHNR, FQNEAQ (reference sequence). The length of the CDR3 is 16 residues. V was shortened by 1 base and J by 4 bases, with 14 bases between the two germline ends. CDR3 sequence (DNA): TGTGCCAGCAGCTTAGTTTCAGGGTCCCATAATCAGCCCCAGCATTTT. The encoded protein is CASSLVSGSHNQPQHF.

Concerning this clone: An end of the junction does not agree with germline; a read error may underlie this. J is TRBJ2-5 and V is TRBV7-2; possibly TRBD2 for D (7 bases). From germline, CDR1 is SGHTA and CDR2 FQGNSA. The CDR3 is 13 residues long. DNA for the CDR3: TGTGCCAGCAGCCTCGGCGGGGCGGGGGCCCCGGACTTC. This codes for CASSLGGAGAPDF.

The chain joins TRBV6-1 to TRBJ1-1; 7 bases are a match to TRBD1. The ends lost 5 bases at V and 1 base at J; junction bases unmatched: 7. The germline V gene encodes CDR1 MNHNS and CDR2 SASEGT. CDR3 size: 15 residues. The CDR3 DNA follows: TGTGCCAGCAGTCGGGACAGAAAGACGAACACTGAAGCTTTCTTT. It yields the protein CASSRDRKTNTEAFF.

The rearrangement uses TRBV6-5 and TRBJ1-5, with 7 bases identical to TRBD1. Germline-derived CDR1 and CDR2 are MNHEY and SVGAGI. V lost 2 bases to trimming and J lost 5 bases; unmatched junction nucleotides: 6. This CDR3 contains 15 residues. The CDR3 DNA reads TGTGCCAGCAGTTACAGGACAGGTGGGGATCAGCCCCAGCATTTT. Amino acids: CASSYRTGGDQPQHF.

V is TRBV9 and J is TRBJ2-1; D call uncertain. This CDR3 region has 15 residues. V was cut by 0 bases and J by 2 bases, with 9 bases left in between. From germline, CDR1 is SGDLS and CDR2 YYNGEE. In DNA form, the CDR3 reads TGTGCCAGCAGCGTAGCCACCCGAGCCTACAATGAGCAGTTCTTC. This translates into CASSVATRAYNEQFF.

This rearrangement joins TRBV7-3 to TRBJ2-3, with 8 bases aligning to TRBD2. The CDR3 is 16 residues long. The V segment lost 2 bases and the J segment 0 bases; nucleotides outside the gene matches: 4. Germline V gene lookup returns CDR1 SGHTA and CDR2 FQGTGA. The CDR3 DNA reads as TGTGCCAGCAGCTTATTCCCTAGCGGGAGCACAGATACGCAGTATTTT. Encoded protein: CASSLFPSGSTDTQYF. The whole variable domain, filled in from reference TRBV7-3 and TRBJ2-3, reads GAGVSQTPSNKVTEKGKYVELRCDPISGHTALYWYRQSLGQGPEFLIYFQGTGAADDSGLPNDRFFAVRPEGSVSTLKIQRTERGDSAVYLCASSLFPSGSTDTQYFGPGTRLTVL.